This T cell receptor (beta chain) was documented in a study of OX40 agonist ivuxolimab in advanced cancers. At the level of the study: Therapy given before enrollment (anti-PD-1, anti-PD-L1 or anti-CTLA-4) was allowed, and 40% to 50% had some.

Trimming stripped 5 bases from V and 3 bases from J, with 5 bases between. Germline V gives CDR1 SGHAT, CDR2 FQNNGV. The CDR3 is made up of 11 amino acids. Using immunoSEQ multiplex PCR, the repertoire was profiled, and TCRdb retains in-frame clones only, with some absent. This repertoire shows about 10,000 clones, approximately 70% found once; its top ten account for about 30%. The source material was CD4+ or CD8+ T cells sorted from blood, sampled in a trial of the OX40 agonist ivuxolimab. The clonotype originates from an adult with an advanced solid tumor such as melanoma, head and neck, liver or kidney cancer. The J gene is TRBJ2-7, the V gene TRBV11-2, with D uncertain. CDR3 region: CASSPIYEQYF. The CDR3 DNA sequence: TGTGCCAGCAGCCCAATCTACGAGCAGTACTTC.